Below, 12 T cell receptor beta chains from the same sample are listed, as sequenced in a study of T cell clonality in common variable immunodeficiency. The study, taken as a whole, reports: In common variable immunodeficiency, TCR beta chains reportedly carried fewer deletions and N-nucleotide insertions.

Only in-frame clones appear in the TCRdb table, and some are missing; sequencing was by immunoSEQ multiplex PCR. Altogether tens of thousands of clones were found in the sample, and no singletons occur. What these receptors recognize is not known. The sequenced sample was peripheral blood mononuclear cells. Receptor source: a human donor with common variable immunodeficiency.

The table lists this clone with a few counts. The read terminates 3 residues ahead of where the CDR3 ends, so the germline J gene completes it. This chain connects TRBV7-2 to TRBJ2-3; the D gene is possibly TRBD1 (6 bases). There are 13 residues in the CDR3. Germline V gene lookup returns CDR1 SGHTA and CDR2 FQGNSA. CDR3 sequence: CASSLYREGAQYF. CDR3 DNA (partial): TGTGCCAGCAGCCTATACAGGGAAGGGGCG. The full variable domain, with the rest looked up from reference TRBV7-2 and TRBJ2-3, is GAGVSQSPSNKVTEKGKDVELRCDPISGHTALYWYRQSLGQGLEFLIYFQGNSAPDKSGLPSDRFSAERTGGSVSTLTIQRTQQEDSAVYLCASSLYREGAQYFGPGTRLTVL.

This clone was detected many times. The CDR3 sequence is CASSESGGRGNEQFF. CDR3 bases read: TGTGCCAGCAGTGAAAGCGGGGGGCGCGGCAATGAG. V is TRBV6-1 and J is TRBJ2-1; 9 nucleotides match TRBD2. The CDR3 end falls 3 residues outside the read, so it is completed with the germline J gene. With V trimmed by 2 bases and J by 6 bases, 5 bases remained unmatched. The CDR3 covers 15 residues. The germline gives CDR1 MNHNS, CDR2 SASEGT.

This clone was recorded a few times. The read terminates 3 residues ahead of where the CDR3 ends, so the germline J gene completes it. The chain uses TRBV19 and TRBJ1-6; D perhaps matches TRBD1 (6 bases). The CDR3 is made up of 13 amino acids. V lost 3 bases, J lost 9 bases, and 9 bases lay in between. Per germline, CDR1 LNHDA and CDR2 SQIVND (reference sequence). CDR3 in amino acids: CASSIGQLSPLHF. Incomplete CDR3 DNA: TGTGCCAGTAGTATCGGACAGCTTTCACCC.

As concerns this clone: Read coverage stops 3 residues before the CDR3 terminus; the germline J gene supplies the remainder. The chain is built from TRBV20-1 and TRBJ2-5; 8 bases line up with TRBD2. The germline V gene has CDR1 DFQATT and CDR2 SNEGSKA (reference sequence). Trimming cost V 5 bases and J 5 bases; bases outside gene matches: 7. This CDR3 region has 13 residues. The CDR3 sequence: CSALDRGGETQYF. The CDR3 bases that were read are TGCAGTGCTTTAGACCGGGGGGGGGAGACC.

Concerning this clone itself: The CDR3 end is not reached by the read, which stops 3 residues before it; the germline J gene fills it in. The V gene is TRBV5-1, the J gene TRBJ2-3, with 8 positions matching TRBD1. Germline lookup yields CDR1 SGHRS and CDR2 YFSETQ. This CDR3 is 14 amino acids long. Trimming at V came to 2 bases and at J to 4 bases, leaving 3 bases not matched to a gene. Incomplete CDR3 DNA: TGCGCCAGCAGCTTTCAGGGGGCTCCAGATACG. Its translation is CASSFQGAPDT. The whole CDR3 protein reads CASSFQGAPDTQYF.

This clone was counted ten times or more. The read gets to within 3 residues of the CDR3 end, and the germline J gene fills in the rest. This chain joins TRBV7-9 and TRBJ1-6; 8 positions agree with TRBD1. Germline V gives CDR1 SEHNR, CDR2 FQNEAQ (reference sequence). The CDR3 covers 14 residues. J gave up 7 bases and V 5 bases, and 4 bases lay outside the gene matches. The CDR3: CASSAGQGNSPLHF. The CDR3 DNA, read in part, is TGTGCCAGCAGCGCCGGACAGGGAAATTCACCC.

This clone was detected a few times. Read coverage stops 3 residues before the CDR3 terminus; the germline J gene supplies the remainder. The V gene is TRBV7-2, the J gene TRBJ2-7, with 10 bases identical to TRBD1. V gave up 3 bases and J gave up 2 bases; unmatched junction bases: 1. The CDR3 extends over 14 amino acids. Looked up from germline, CDR1 is SGHTA and CDR2 is FQGNSA. The CDR3 DNA, read in part, is TGTGCCAGCAGCTTCGGGACAGGGGCCTACGAG. It encodes CASSFGTGAYE. The full CDR3 protein is CASSFGTGAYEQYF.

A few counts support this clone. Coverage ceases 3 residues before the CDR3 finishes, and the germline J gene fills in the end. The chain links TRBV11-3 to TRBJ1-2, with D perhaps TRBD1 (5 bases). The CDR3 runs 14 residues. Trimming left V 5 bases short and J 7 bases short, with 17 bases between. Germline V lookup: CDR1 SGHNT, CDR2 YENEEA. CDR3 sequence: CASSPGGGAGGYTF. The sequenced part of the CDR3 DNA is TGTGCCAGCAGCCCGGGCGGAGGGGCCGGTGGC.

This clone was found many times. CDR3 sequence reads: CASSLAPPWGADTQYF. The covered CDR3 bases are TGTGCCAGCAGCTTAGCCCCGCCGTGGGGGGCAGATACG. This chain uses TRBV7-8 with TRBJ2-3, with D perhaps matching TRBD2 (6 bases). The read ends 3 residues early relative to the CDR3; the germline J gene fills the gap. CDR1 and CDR2 (germline): SGHVS, FQNEAQ. With 0 bases removed from V and 4 bases from J, the gap between germline ends came to 14 bases. The CDR3 loop spans 16 amino acids.

This clone was seen ten or more times. The observed sequence ends 3 residues before the CDR3 terminus, with the missing tail filled in from the germline J gene. The rearrangement joins TRBV29-1 to TRBJ2-7; TRBD2 is a possible D gene (5 bases). Trimming took 4 bases from V and 3 from J, leaving 22 bases between them. Germline values: CDR1 SQVTM, CDR2 ANQGSEA. The CDR3 length is 16 residues. This CDR3 is CSVVHPTGSVFYEQYF. The sequenced CDR3 bases are TGCAGCGTTGTACACCCCACGGGGAGCGTTTTCTACGAG.

This clone was recorded many times. The read terminates 3 residues before the CDR3 end, so the remaining end is supplied by the germline J gene. The chain links TRBV14 to TRBJ1-2, with a weak D call TRBD1 (5 bases). Trimming cost V 0 bases and J 2 bases, with 7 bases left between them. Germline CDR1 reads SGHDN; CDR2 reads FVKESK. This CDR3 comprises 14 residues. CDR3 sequence reads: CASSQDRGNYGYTF. The part of the CDR3 DNA that was read is TGTGCCAGCAGCCAAGATCGGGGGAACTATGGC.

Worth noting for this clone: From the germline J gene comes the end of the CDR3, since the read stops 3 residues before it. The chain is built from TRBV7-9 and TRBJ2-1; D uncertain. This CDR3 is 13 amino acids long. The ends were cut back, 1 base at V and 9 bases at J, with 10 bases in the middle. Germline V CDR1 and CDR2: SEHNR, FQNEAQ (reference sequence). This CDR3 is CASSLEGFGEQFF. The sequenced part of the CDR3 DNA is TGTGCCAGCAGCTTAGAAGGGTTTGGTGAG.